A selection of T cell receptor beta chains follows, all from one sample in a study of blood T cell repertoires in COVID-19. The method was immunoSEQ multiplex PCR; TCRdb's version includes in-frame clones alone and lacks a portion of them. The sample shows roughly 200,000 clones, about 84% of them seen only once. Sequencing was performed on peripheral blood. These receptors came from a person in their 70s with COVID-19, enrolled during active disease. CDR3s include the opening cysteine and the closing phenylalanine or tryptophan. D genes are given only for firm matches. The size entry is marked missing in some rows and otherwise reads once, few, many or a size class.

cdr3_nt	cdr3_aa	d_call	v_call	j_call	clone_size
TGTGCCAGCAGCTTATCGATGGGACTAGCGGGTACCTCCGATACGCAGTATTTT	CASSLSMGLAGTSDTQYF	TRBD2	TRBV7-3	TRBJ2-3	.
TGTGCCAGCAGCTCACTCAGGGGAACCGGGGAGCTGTTTTTT	CASSSLRGTGELFF	.	TRBV11-2	TRBJ2-2	.
TGTGCCAGCAGCGCAACCGGGACTAGACCCACCGGGGAGCTGTTTTTT	CASSATGTRPTGELFF	TRBD2	TRBV9	TRBJ2-2	once
TGTGCCAGCAGCCCCCTTATCTCCTACGAGCAGTACTTC	CASSPLISYEQYF	.	TRBV7-9	TRBJ2-7	many
TGTGCCAGCAGCCCAGGGCTAACAGAAGCGGGTGGAGAGACCCAGTACTTC	CASSPGLTEAGGETQYF	.	TRBV11-3	TRBJ2-5	.
TGTGCCAGCAGTTTATTCGGGAGGGTAACCGGGGAGCTGTTTTTT	CASSLFGRVTGELFF	TRBD2	TRBV27	TRBJ2-2	.
TGTGCCAGCAGCCGAAGTCCCGGAGACAGGGGGGATGGCTACACCTTC	CASSRSPGDRGDGYTF	TRBD1	TRBV11-2	TRBJ1-2	.
TGCGCCAGCAGCCCAGGACCGCCTGCGATTAGCGGGAGAAAAGAGACCCAGTACTTC	CASSPGPPAISGRKETQYF	TRBD2	TRBV5-1	TRBJ2-5	.
TGCGCCAGCAGCGCAAGGACAGGTCTCTATGGCTACACCTTC	CASSARTGLYGYTF	TRBD1	TRBV5-1	TRBJ1-2	.
TGTGCCAGCAGTTATATGGGACAACATAGCAATCAGCCCCAGCATTTT	CASSYMGQHSNQPQHF	.	TRBV6-9	TRBJ1-5	.
TGTGCCAGCAGCCGAGCGGGAAACACAGATACGCAGTATTTT	CASSRAGNTDTQYF	TRBD2	TRBV7-9	TRBJ2-3	.
TGTGCCAGCAATCGACTAGGACTTGGTGAGCAGTTCTTC	CASNRLGLGEQFF	.	TRBV27	TRBJ2-1	.
TGTGCCACCAGCAGAGATGTATTCAGGGCTGGCACTGAAGCTTTCTTT	CATSRDVFRAGTEAFF	.	TRBV15	TRBJ1-1	few
TGTGCCAGCAGCTTAGCACTAGCGGGGGGCCACACAGATACGCAGTATTTT	CASSLALAGGHTDTQYF	TRBD2	TRBV7-9	TRBJ2-3	.
TGTGCCACCAGCAGAGGGCCAACTAGCGAGAGTGAGCAGTTCTTC	CATSRGPTSESEQFF	TRBD2	TRBV15	TRBJ2-1	.
TGTGCCAGCAGCGACCCGGGACAGGGGGCGTTAGAGACCCAGTACTTC	CASSDPGQGALETQYF	TRBD1	TRBV11-2	TRBJ2-5	.
TGTGCCAGCAGCTTAGGGGGACAGGGGGTAGATACGCAGTATTTT	CASSLGGQGVDTQYF	TRBD1	TRBV7-8	TRBJ2-3	.
TGTGCCATCAGTGATCGGGGTTTCGAGCAGTACTTC	CAISDRGFEQYF	.	TRBV10-3	TRBJ2-7	.
TGTGCCAGTAACAGCGGGAGATCTTTTGATACGCAGTATTTT	CASNSGRSFDTQYF	TRBD2	TRBV19	TRBJ2-3	.
TGTGCCAGCAGCTTAATGGCAGGGGTAGGCAATGAGCAGTTCTTC	CASSLMAGVGNEQFF	.	TRBV7-3	TRBJ2-1	.
TGTGCCAGTAGTAATCAGGGCCGGAAAAACAATGAGCAGTTCTTC	CASSNQGRKNNEQFF	.	TRBV19	TRBJ2-1	few
TGTGCCAGCAGTGCCTTGGACAGGATGGCCGGGGAGCTGTTTTTT	CASSALDRMAGELFF	TRBD1	TRBV6-2/TRBV6-3	TRBJ2-2	.
TGTGCCAGCAGCTTGTCGCTACAGCTACCCTATGGCTACACCTTC	CASSLSLQLPYGYTF	.	TRBV5-5	TRBJ1-2	.
TGTGCCGACGAAGGGGGGGCTGTTTCTTCACCCCTCCACTTT	CADEGGAVSSPLHF	.	TRBV15	TRBJ1-6	.
TGTGCCAGCAGTTACCCATGGACATCTTTGAACACTGAAGCTTTCTTT	CASSYPWTSLNTEAFF	.	TRBV6-2/TRBV6-3	TRBJ1-1	.
TGTGCCAGCAGGAGGGACACTGAAGCTTTCTTT	CASRRDTEAFF	.	TRBV6-5	TRBJ1-1	.
TGTGCCAGCAGTGCTATACTAGTGGCGGACACAGATACGCAGTATTTT	CASSAILVADTDTQYF	.	TRBV28	TRBJ2-3	.
TGTGCCACCAGTGATTTGCGGGGTAGCACAGATACGCAGTATTTT	CATSDLRGSTDTQYF	.	TRBV24-1	TRBJ2-3	.
TGTGCCAGCAGCTTGGCTGAACCCAGGGGAGTTGGCACTGAAGCTTTCTTT	CASSLAEPRGVGTEAFF	.	TRBV5-8	TRBJ1-1	.
TGCGCCAGCAGCTTGGTTAACAGGGAGGGTCAGCCCCAGCATTTT	CASSLVNREGQPQHF	.	TRBV5-1	TRBJ1-5	.
TGTGCCAGCAGTGAAAGGCGGGGTGTCGGCAATCAGCCCCAGCATTTT	CASSERRGVGNQPQHF	.	TRBV2	TRBJ1-5	once
TGTGCCAGCAGCTCCGGTTCAGAGCAGTACTTC	CASSSGSEQYF	.	TRBV12-3/TRBV12-4	TRBJ2-7	once
TGTGCCAGCAGTGGGAGGACAGGGGAAGCTTTCTTT	CASSGRTGEAFF	TRBD1	TRBV25-1	TRBJ1-1	.
TGTGCCATCAGACAGACAGGGACCGGGGAGCTGTTTTTT	CAIRQTGTGELFF	TRBD1	TRBV10-3	TRBJ2-2	few
TGCGCCAGCAGCCAAGATCTGGAGGGGATGGGGACCCAGTACTTC	CASSQDLEGMGTQYF	.	TRBV4-3	TRBJ2-5	.
TGTGCCAGCAGTTTAGTCGGGGTGAGGTCCGAGCAGTACTTC	CASSLVGVRSEQYF	.	TRBV27	TRBJ2-7	.
TGTGCCAGCAGTTTCCCAAATTCACCCCTCCACTTT	CASSFPNSPLHF	.	TRBV12-3/TRBV12-4	TRBJ1-6	few
TGTGCCAGTAGTTTGGACAGGCGTGAAGCTTTCTTT	CASSLDRREAFF	TRBD1	TRBV19	TRBJ1-1	.
TGTGCCAGTAGTATTGCGGGACAGGAGATCGATGAGCAGTTCTTC	CASSIAGQEIDEQFF	TRBD1	TRBV19	TRBJ2-1	.
TGTGCCAGCAGCTGGCGAGACAGGGGACCGGAGACCCAGTACTTC	CASSWRDRGPETQYF	TRBD1	TRBV11-2	TRBJ2-5	.
TGCGCCAGCAGTGACAGTGGACACGGGTACGAGCAGTACTTC	CASSDSGHGYEQYF	.	TRBV10-2	TRBJ2-7	.
TGTGCCATCAGTCGGGAGCCTAATTCACCCCTCCACTTT	CAISREPNSPLHF	.	TRBV10-3	TRBJ1-6	once
TGTGCCAGCAGTTGGGGAGTCAGGACAGCTAGCACAGATACGCAGTATTTT	CASSWGVRTASTDTQYF	.	TRBV6-2/TRBV6-3	TRBJ2-3	.
TGTGCCAGCAGTAACGGACAGGGTATAAGGCAGTACTTC	CASSNGQGIRQYF	TRBD1	TRBV27	TRBJ2-7	.
TGTGCCAGCAGCTTAACTAGCGGGATGGGGGACGAGACCCAGTACTTC	CASSLTSGMGDETQYF	TRBD2	TRBV7-6	TRBJ2-5	.
TGTGCCAGCAGTTTAACGGGGGGAAACTATGGCTACACCTTC	CASSLTGGNYGYTF	.	TRBV28	TRBJ1-2	.
TGTGCCACCCGCGGGCCGGGACAGGAGGACTGGGACGAGCAGTACTTC	CATRGPGQEDWDEQYF	TRBD1	TRBV10-3	TRBJ2-7	once
TGTGCCAGCAGTTGGAGGACAGGGGAGACCTACGAGCAGTACTTC	CASSWRTGETYEQYF	TRBD1	TRBV6-2/TRBV6-3	TRBJ2-7	.
TGTGCCAGTCAAAGGACAGTTGTTCGGGCGCCCCAGCATTTT	CASQRTVVRAPQHF	.	TRBV19	TRBJ1-5	.
TGTGCCAGCAGCTTGGTGGGCGGGGGGGACACAGATACGCAGTATTTT	CASSLVGGGDTDTQYF	TRBD2	TRBV7-2	TRBJ2-3	.
TGTGCCAGCAGTGTTGCAGGGGCGGGCACCGGGGAGCTGTTTTTT	CASSVAGAGTGELFF	.	TRBV5-4	TRBJ2-2	few
TGCGCCAGCAGCTCGACAGGGGTCTCCTACGAGCAGTACTTC	CASSSTGVSYEQYF	TRBD1	TRBV5-1	TRBJ2-7	.
TGTGCCAGCAGCCCGGTTACCCGGACAGGGTTGAGTTACGGAAACACCATATATTTT	CASSPVTRTGLSYGNTIYF	TRBD1	TRBV13	TRBJ1-3	.
TGTGCCTGGAGGGAAAACGGGGGAGCTTTCTTT	CAWRENGGAFF	.	TRBV30	TRBJ1-1	.
TGTGCCAGCAGCGTTACGACAGGGGGGACCCAGTACTTC	CASSVTTGGTQYF	TRBD1	TRBV9	TRBJ2-5	.